This T cell receptor beta chain was recorded in a study of OX40 agonist ivuxolimab in advanced cancers. Overall study: Every 2 weeks, patients got intravenous ivuxolimab at one of six dose levels (0.01-10 mg/kg). Aged roughly 23 to 90 with a mean of roughly 65 years, they were 82.7% male. Every patient in dose escalation had hepatocellular carcinoma, melanoma, renal cell or head and neck cancer.

TCRdb's copy holds only in-frame clones and misses some; the assay was immunoSEQ multiplex PCR. This table has roughly 49,000 clones, roughly 80% appearing once. From germline, CDR1 is SGHAT and CDR2 FQNNGV. The CDR3 consists of 17 residues. The receptor was isolated from an adult with an advanced solid tumor such as melanoma, head and neck, liver or kidney cancer. Sequencing was performed on CD4+ or CD8+ T cells sorted from blood, taken in a trial of the OX40 agonist ivuxolimab. The rearrangement uses TRBV11-2 and TRBJ2-5; 10 bases are a match to TRBD2. The end of the DNA aligns better with TRBJ2-7, so the J call may be wrong. This CDR3 is CASSRLVGAGGHYEQYF. CDR3 nucleotide sequence: TGTGCCAGCAGCCGCCTCGTGGGAGCGGGGGGGCATTACGAGCAGTACTTC.